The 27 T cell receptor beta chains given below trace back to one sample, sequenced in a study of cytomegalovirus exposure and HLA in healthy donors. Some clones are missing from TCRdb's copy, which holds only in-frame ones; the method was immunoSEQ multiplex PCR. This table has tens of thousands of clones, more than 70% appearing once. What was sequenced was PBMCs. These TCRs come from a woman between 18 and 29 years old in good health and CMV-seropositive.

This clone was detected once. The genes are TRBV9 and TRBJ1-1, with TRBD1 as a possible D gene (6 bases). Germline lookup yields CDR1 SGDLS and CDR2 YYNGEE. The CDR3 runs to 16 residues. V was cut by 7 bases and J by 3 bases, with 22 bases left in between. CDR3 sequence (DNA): TGTGCCAGCTCCTCCTACGGGGGGGGCGGGTACACTGAAGCTTTCTTT. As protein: CASSSYGGGGYTEAFF.

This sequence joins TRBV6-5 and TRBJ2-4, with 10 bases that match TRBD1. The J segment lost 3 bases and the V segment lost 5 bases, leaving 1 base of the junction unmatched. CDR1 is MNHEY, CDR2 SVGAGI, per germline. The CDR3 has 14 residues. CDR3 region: CASSRTGGKNIQYF. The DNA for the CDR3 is TGTGCCAGCAGTCGGACAGGGGGCAAAAACATTCAGTACTTC.

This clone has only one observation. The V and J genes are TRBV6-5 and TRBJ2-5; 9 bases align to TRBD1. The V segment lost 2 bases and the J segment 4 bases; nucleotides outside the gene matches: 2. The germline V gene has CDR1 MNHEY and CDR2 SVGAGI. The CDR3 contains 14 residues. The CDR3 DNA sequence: TGTGCCAGCAGTTACGAGACAGGGGGAGAGACCCAGTACTTC. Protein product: CASSYETGGETQYF.

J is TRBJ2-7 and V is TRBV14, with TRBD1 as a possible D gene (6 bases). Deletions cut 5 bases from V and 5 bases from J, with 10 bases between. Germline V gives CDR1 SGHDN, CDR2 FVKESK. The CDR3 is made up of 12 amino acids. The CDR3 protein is CASSFRTDEQYF. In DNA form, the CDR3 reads TGTGCCAGCAGCTTCCGGACAGACGAGCAGTACTTC.

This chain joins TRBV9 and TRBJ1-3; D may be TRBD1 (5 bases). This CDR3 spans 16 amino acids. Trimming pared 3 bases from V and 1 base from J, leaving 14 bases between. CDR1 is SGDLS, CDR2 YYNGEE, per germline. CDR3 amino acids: CASSGSGVWSGNTIYF. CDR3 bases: TGTGCCAGCAGCGGGTCGGGGGTTTGGTCTGGAAACACCATATATTTT.

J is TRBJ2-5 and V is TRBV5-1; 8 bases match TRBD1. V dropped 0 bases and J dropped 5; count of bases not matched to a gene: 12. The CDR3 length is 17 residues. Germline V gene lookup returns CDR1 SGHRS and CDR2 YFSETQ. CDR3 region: CASSLASGRGQEETQYF. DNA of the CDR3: TGCGCCAGCAGCTTGGCCTCTGGCAGGGGGCAGGAGGAGACCCAGTACTTC. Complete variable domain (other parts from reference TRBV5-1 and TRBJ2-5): KAGVTQTPRYLIKTRGQQVTLSCSPISGHRSVSWYQQTPGQGLQFLFEYFSETQRNKGNFPGRFSGRQFSNSRSEMNVSTLELGDSALYLCASSLASGRGQEETQYFGPGTRLLVL.

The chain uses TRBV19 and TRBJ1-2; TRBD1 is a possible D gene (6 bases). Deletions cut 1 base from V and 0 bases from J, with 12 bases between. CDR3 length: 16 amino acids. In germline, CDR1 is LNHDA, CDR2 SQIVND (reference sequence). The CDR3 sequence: CASSIGGQSTNYGYTF. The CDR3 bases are TGTGCCAGTAGTATAGGAGGACAGTCAACTAACTATGGCTACACCTTC.

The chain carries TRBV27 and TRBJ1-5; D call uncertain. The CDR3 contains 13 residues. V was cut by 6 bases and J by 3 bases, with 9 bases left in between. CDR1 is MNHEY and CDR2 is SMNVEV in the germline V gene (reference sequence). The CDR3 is CASRWRANQPQHF. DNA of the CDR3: TGTGCCAGCAGGTGGAGGGCCAATCAGCCCCAGCATTTT.

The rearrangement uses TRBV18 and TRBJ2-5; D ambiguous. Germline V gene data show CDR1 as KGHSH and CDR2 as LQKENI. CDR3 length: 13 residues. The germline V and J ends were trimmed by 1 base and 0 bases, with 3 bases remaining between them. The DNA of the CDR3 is TGTGCCAGCTCACCACGCGACCAAGAGACCCAGTACTTC. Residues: CASSPRDQETQYF. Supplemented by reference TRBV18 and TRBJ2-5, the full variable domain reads NAGVMQNPRHLVRRRGQEARLRCSPMKGHSHVYWYRQLPEEGLKFMVYLQKENIIDESGMPKERFSAEFPKEGPSILRIQQVVRGDSAAYFCASSPRDQETQYFGPGTRLLVL.

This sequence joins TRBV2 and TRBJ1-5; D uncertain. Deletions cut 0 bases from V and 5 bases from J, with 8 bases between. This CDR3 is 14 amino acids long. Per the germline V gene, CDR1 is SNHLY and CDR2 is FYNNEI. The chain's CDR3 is CASSEALGDQPQHF. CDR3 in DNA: TGTGCCAGCAGTGAAGCCCTAGGCGATCAGCCCCAGCATTTT.

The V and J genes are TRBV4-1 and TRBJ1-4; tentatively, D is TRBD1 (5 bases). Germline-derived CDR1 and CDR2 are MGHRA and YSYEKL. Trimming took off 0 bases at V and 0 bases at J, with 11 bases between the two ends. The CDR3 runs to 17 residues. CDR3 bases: TGCGCCAGCAGCCAAGATCGGGGGGATACAACTAATGAAAAACTGTTTTTT. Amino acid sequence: CASSQDRGDTTNEKLFF.

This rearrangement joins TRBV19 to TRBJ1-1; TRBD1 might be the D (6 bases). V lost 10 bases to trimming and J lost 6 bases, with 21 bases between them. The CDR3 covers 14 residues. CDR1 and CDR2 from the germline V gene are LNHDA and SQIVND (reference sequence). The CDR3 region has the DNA TGTGCCACTACGACTATGGCAGGGGTTCCTGAAGCTTTCTTT. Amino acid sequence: CATTTMAGVPEAFF.

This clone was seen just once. The CDR3 is CASSPGLAGNNEQFF. CDR3 DNA sequence: TGTGCCAGCAGCCCAGGACTAGCGGGCAACAATGAGCAGTTCTTC. This chain connects TRBV5-6 to TRBJ2-1; 11 nucleotides align to TRBD2. CDR3 size: 15 residues. The ends lost 4 bases at V and 5 bases at J; junction bases unmatched: 5. Germline V gives CDR1 SGHDT, CDR2 YYEEEE.

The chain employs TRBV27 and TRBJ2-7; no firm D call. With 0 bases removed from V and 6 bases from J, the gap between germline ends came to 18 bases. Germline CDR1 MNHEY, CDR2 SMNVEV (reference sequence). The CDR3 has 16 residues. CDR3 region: CASSLSRSTPPSEQYF. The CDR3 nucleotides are TGTGCCAGCAGTTTATCCCGGAGTACCCCACCGAGCGAGCAGTACTTC.

CDR3 sequence (DNA): TGTGCCAGCAGTACTATTAGCGGGGGCCTGAGCTCCTACAATGAGCAGTTCTTC. It is translated as CASSTISGGLSSYNEQFF. The gene calls are TRBV5-6 and TRBJ2-1; TRBD2 agrees at 9 bases. Per the germline V gene, CDR1 is SGHDT and CDR2 is YYEEEE. Losses at the gene ends were 5 bases for V and 0 bases for J; bases not matched to a gene: 12. The CDR3 has 18 residues.

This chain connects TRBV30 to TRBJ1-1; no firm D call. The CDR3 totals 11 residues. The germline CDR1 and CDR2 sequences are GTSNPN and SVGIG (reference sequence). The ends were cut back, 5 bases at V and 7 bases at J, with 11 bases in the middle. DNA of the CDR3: TGTGCCTGGGGTCGGGGTATTGAAGCTTTCTTT. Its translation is CAWGRGIEAFF.

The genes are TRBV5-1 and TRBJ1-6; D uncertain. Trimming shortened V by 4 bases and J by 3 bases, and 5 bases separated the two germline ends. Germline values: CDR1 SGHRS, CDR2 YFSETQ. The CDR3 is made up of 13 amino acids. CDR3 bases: TGCGCCAGCAGCCGGGACTATAATTCACCCCTCCACTTT. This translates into CASSRDYNSPLHF.

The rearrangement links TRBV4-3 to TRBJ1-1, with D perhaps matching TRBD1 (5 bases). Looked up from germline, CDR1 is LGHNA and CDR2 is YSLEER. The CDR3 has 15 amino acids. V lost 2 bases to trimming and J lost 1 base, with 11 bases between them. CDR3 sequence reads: CASSQQTVENTEAFF. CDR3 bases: TGCGCCAGCAGCCAACAGACAGTGGAGAACACTGAAGCTTTCTTT.

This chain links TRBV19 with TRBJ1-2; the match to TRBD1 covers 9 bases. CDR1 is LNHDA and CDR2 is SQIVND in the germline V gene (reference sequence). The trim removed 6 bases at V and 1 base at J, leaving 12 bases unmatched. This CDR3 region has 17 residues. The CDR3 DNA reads TGTGCCAGTAGATCCGCCGGGACAGGGCTCTATAACTATGGCTACACCTTC. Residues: CASRSAGTGLYNYGYTF.

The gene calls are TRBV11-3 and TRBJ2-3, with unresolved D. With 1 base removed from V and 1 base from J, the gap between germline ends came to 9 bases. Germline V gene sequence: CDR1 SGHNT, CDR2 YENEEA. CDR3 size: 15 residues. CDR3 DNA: TGTGCCAGCAGCTTAGGTCAGGCCCGCACAGATACGCAGTATTTT. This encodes CASSLGQARTDTQYF.

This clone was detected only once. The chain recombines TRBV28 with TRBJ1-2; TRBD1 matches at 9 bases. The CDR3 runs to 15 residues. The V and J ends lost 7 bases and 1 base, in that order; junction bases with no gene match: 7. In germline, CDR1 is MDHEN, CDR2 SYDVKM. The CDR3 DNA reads TGTGCCAGCAAACTATACAGGGGGCTTAACTATGGCTACACCTTC. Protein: CASKLYRGLNYGYTF.

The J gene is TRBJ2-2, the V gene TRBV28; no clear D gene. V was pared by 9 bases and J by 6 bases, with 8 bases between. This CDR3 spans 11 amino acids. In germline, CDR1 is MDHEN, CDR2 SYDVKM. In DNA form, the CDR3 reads TGTGCCAGTTCCGAGGCCGGGGAGCTGTTTTTT. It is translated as CASSEAGELFF.

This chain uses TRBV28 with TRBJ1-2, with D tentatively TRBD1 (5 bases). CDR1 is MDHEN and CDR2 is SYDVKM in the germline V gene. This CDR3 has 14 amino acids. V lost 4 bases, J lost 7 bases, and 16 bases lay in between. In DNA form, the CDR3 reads TGTGCCAGCAGTTCGGGCAGTCAAGGGGCTGGCTACACCTTC. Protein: CASSSGSQGAGYTF.

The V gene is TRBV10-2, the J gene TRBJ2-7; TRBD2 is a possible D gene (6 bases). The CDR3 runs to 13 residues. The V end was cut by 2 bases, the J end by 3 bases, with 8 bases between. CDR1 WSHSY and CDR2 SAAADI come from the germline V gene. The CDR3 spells CASSEIGGYEQYF. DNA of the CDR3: TGCGCCAGCAGTGAGATCGGGGGCTACGAGCAGTACTTC.

CDR3: CASSRTPNTGELFF. The CDR3 DNA reads TGTGCCAGCTCGAGGACACCGAACACCGGGGAGCTGTTTTTT. The chain links TRBV6-1 to TRBJ2-2, with D tentatively TRBD1 (5 bases). CDR1 and CDR2 from the germline V gene are MNHNS and SASEGT. This CDR3 has 14 residues. The V end lost 8 bases, the J end lost 0 bases, and 10 bases lay between the germline ends.

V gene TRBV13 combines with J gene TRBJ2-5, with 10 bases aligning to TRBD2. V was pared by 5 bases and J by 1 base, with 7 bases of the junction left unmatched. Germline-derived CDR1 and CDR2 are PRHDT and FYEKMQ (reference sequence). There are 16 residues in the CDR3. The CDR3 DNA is TGTGCCAGCAGCGGCTTAGCGGGGGGCCGCCAAGAGACCCAGTACTTC. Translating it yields CASSGLAGGRQETQYF.

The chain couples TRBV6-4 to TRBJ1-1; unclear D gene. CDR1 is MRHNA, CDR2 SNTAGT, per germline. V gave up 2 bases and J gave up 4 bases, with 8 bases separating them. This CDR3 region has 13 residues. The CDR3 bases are TGTGCCAGCAGTGACAGTTACGGCACTGAAGCTTTCTTT. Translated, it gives CASSDSYGTEAFF.